These 29 T cell receptor beta chains came from one sample sequenced in a study of siplizumab effects on memory and regulatory T cells. Some clones are missing from TCRdb's copy, which holds only in-frame ones; the method was immunoSEQ multiplex PCR. The top ten clones hold around 30% of a sample with tens of thousands of clones, under 95% of them seen once. Material for sequencing was CD8+ T cells sorted from blood. These receptors all stem from a human donor in good health.

V usage is TRBV2 and J usage is TRBJ1-1; 7 nucleotides align to TRBD1. Germline values: CDR1 SNHLY, CDR2 FYNNEI. The CDR3 runs to 14 residues. V gave up 9 bases and J gave up 0 bases; unmatched junction bases: 7. CDR3 amino acids: CARDRDSLNTEAFF. CDR3 sequence (DNA): TGTGCCAGAGACCGGGACAGTCTGAACACTGAAGCTTTCTTT.

J is TRBJ2-1 and V is TRBV6-5, with 7 bases matching TRBD2. The CDR3 covers 13 residues. The J segment lost 7 bases and the V segment lost 4 bases, leaving 4 bases of the junction unmatched. The V gene's germline CDR1 is MNHEY and CDR2 SVGAGI. In nucleotides, the CDR3 is TGTGCCAGCAGTTCACTAGCGTTGAATGAGCAGTTCTTC. This sequence encodes CASSSLALNEQFF.

The CDR3 nucleotides are TGTGCCAGCGGAGCCGGGACAGGGTTAGGAGACAATGAGCAGTTCTTC. This codes for CASGAGTGLGDNEQFF. The chain couples TRBV7-9 to TRBJ2-1, with 9 nucleotides matching TRBD1. Per germline, CDR1 SEHNR and CDR2 FQNEAQ (reference sequence). With 8 bases clipped from V and 5 bases from J, the junction kept 13 bases outside the gene matches. This CDR3 contains 16 residues.

The CDR3 spells CASSETVHSGNTIYF. In DNA, the CDR3 is TGTGCCAGCAGTGAAACGGTTCACTCTGGAAACACCATATATTTT. The chain has TRBV2 and TRBJ1-3; D is ambiguous. The length of the CDR3 is 15 residues. The V gene lost 2 bases and the J gene lost 0 bases, with 8 bases spanning the gap. CDR1 and CDR2 (germline): SNHLY, FYNNEI.

This chain connects TRBV7-9 to TRBJ2-2, with D uncertain. Germline assignment: CDR1 SEHNR and CDR2 FQNEAQ (reference sequence). Trimming removed 5 bases at V and 5 bases at J, with 12 bases between. There are 14 residues in the CDR3. CDR3 loop: CASSTPLGTGELFF. The DNA of the CDR3 is TGTGCCAGCAGCACACCTCTGGGTACCGGGGAGCTGTTTTTT.

The chain has TRBV2 and TRBJ1-3; the D gene is possibly TRBD1 (5 bases). Germline V gene data show CDR1 as SNHLY and CDR2 as FYNNEI. CDR3 size: 15 residues. Trimming pared 6 bases from V and 0 bases from J, leaving 12 bases between. CDR3 DNA sequence: TGTGCCAGCAGGAGGGACGGGGACTCTGGAAACACCATATATTTT. Translated, it gives CASRRDGDSGNTIYF.

The genes are TRBV7-9 and TRBJ2-1; TRBD2 is a possible D gene (6 bases). V was cut by 1 base and J by 5 bases, with 12 bases left in between. The CDR3 length is 15 residues. The germline CDR1 and CDR2 sequences are SEHNR and FQNEAQ (reference sequence). CDR3 DNA: TGTGCCAGCAGCTTAGGGGATAGCGGTAACAATGAGCAGTTCTTC. Translation gives CASSLGDSGNNEQFF. The entire variable domain, with the rest obtained from reference TRBV7-9 and TRBJ2-1, is as follows: DTGVSQNPRHKITKRGQNVTFRCDPISEHNRLYWYRQTLGQGPEFLTYFQNEAQLEKSRLLSDRFSAERPKGSFSTLEIQRTEQGDSAMYLCASSLGDSGNNEQFFGPGTRLTVL.

Regarding this clone: The same CDR3 can be traced to other DNA sequences in this sample. This chain connects TRBV6-5 to TRBJ1-1; D remains ambiguous. The germline V gene has CDR1 MNHEY and CDR2 SVGAGI. Between the trimmed V and J ends, which lost 2 bases and 6 bases, there was a span of 4 bases. The CDR3 covers 11 residues. The CDR3: CASSYGAEAFF. CDR3 DNA: TGTGCCAGCAGTTACGGGGCTGAAGCTTTCTTT.

Only a few counts were recorded for this clone. Distinct nucleotide sequences in the sample also encode this CDR3. The J gene is TRBJ2-1, the V gene TRBV6-5, with D perhaps given as TRBD1 or TRBD2 (5 bases each). CDR1 and CDR2 (germline): MNHEY, SVGAGI. The CDR3 spans 16 residues. V gave up 2 bases and J gave up 4 bases, with 15 bases separating them. The CDR3 DNA reads as TGTGCCAGCAGTTACCTTAACGGGGCACCTTACAATGAGCAGTTCTTC. It encodes CASSYLNGAPYNEQFF.

The chain joins TRBV28 to TRBJ2-5; no firm D call. The length of the CDR3 is 11 residues. Germline CDR1 reads MDHEN; CDR2 reads SYDVKM. The V end lost 3 bases, the J end lost 7 bases, and 6 bases lay between the germline ends. The CDR3 region is CASSFLLTQYF. Here the CDR3 DNA reads TGTGCCAGCAGTTTTCTTTTGACCCAGTACTTC.

The CDR3 sequence is CAISESGGWETQYF. CDR3 coding DNA: TGTGCCATCAGTGAGTCAGGGGGCTGGGAGACCCAGTACTTC. The chain uses TRBV10-3 and TRBJ2-5; 7 bases match TRBD1. CDR1 ENHRY and CDR2 SYGVKD come from the germline V gene. The CDR3 spans 14 residues. Germline trimming cut 0 bases from V and 5 bases from J; bases unmatched to any gene: 3.

The genes are TRBV9 and TRBJ2-1; D possibly uses TRBD1 or TRBD2 (6 bases each). The ends were cut back, 3 bases at V and 9 bases at J, with 22 bases in the middle. Germline CDR1 and CDR2: SGDLS and YYNGEE. The CDR3 has 16 amino acids. CDR3 DNA sequence: TGTGCCAGCAGCGATCACAGGGAGGACTCTTTACGTGAGCAGTTCTTC. Protein sequence: CASSDHREDSLREQFF.

This chain uses TRBV1 with TRBJ2-3; TRBD2, the table's D call, was not compared with the DNA. TRBV1 is noted as a pseudogene. The CDR3 spans 16 residues. The CDR3 coding sequence is TGCACCAGCACCCTACTTGGGGGGGGACCCACAGATACGCAGTATTTT. This translates into CTSTLLGGGPTDTQYF.

This chain connects TRBV6-1 to TRBJ2-2, with TRBD2 as a possible D gene (5 bases). The V gene lost 10 bases and the J gene lost 6 bases, with 18 bases spanning the gap. CDR3 length equals 14 residues. Germline-derived CDR1 and CDR2 are MNHNS and SASEGT. This chain's CDR3 is CAIASGPTAGELFF. In DNA form, the CDR3 reads TGTGCCATCGCAAGCGGACCGACGGCCGGGGAGCTGTTTTTT.

The chain recombines TRBV19 with TRBJ2-7; 9 bases match TRBD2. With V trimmed by 1 base and J by 6 bases, 4 bases remained unmatched. The CDR3 has 14 residues. Germline CDR1 and CDR2: LNHDA and SQIVND (reference sequence). The CDR3 nucleotides read TGTGCCAGTAGTATAGCGGCGGGAGGGTTCGAGCAGTACTTC. Translation: CASSIAAGGFEQYF.

The chain links TRBV10-3 to TRBJ2-5; 7 bases are shared with TRBD1. CDR1 and CDR2 (germline): ENHRY, SYGVKD. Losses at the gene ends were 10 bases for V and 2 bases for J; bases not matched to a gene: 10. The CDR3 sequence is 14 residues long. The CDR3 loop is CATEKGTEQETQYF. The CDR3 DNA reads TGTGCCACGGAAAAGGGGACAGAGCAAGAGACCCAGTACTTC.

This chain links TRBV5-1 with TRBJ2-1; tentatively, D is TRBD2 (5 bases). V was clipped by 1 base and J by 4 bases, with 9 bases between them. CDR1 is SGHRS, CDR2 YFSETQ, per germline. CDR3 length: 14 residues. The CDR3 nucleotides read TGCGCCAGCAGCTTGTTCCGGGGTTACAATGAGCAGTTCTTC. It translates to CASSLFRGYNEQFF.

The rearrangement links TRBV19 to TRBJ2-1, with TRBD2 as a possible D gene (6 bases). CDR3 length equals 13 residues. The V end was cut by 7 bases, the J end by 2 bases, with 9 bases between. Germline CDR1 reads LNHDA; CDR2 reads SQIVND (reference sequence). The CDR3: CASTPSAYNEQFF. CDR3 coding DNA: TGTGCCAGTACTCCTAGCGCCTACAATGAGCAGTTCTTC.

The count of this clone is one. The rearrangement links TRBV19 to TRBJ2-1; weak D call: TRBD2 (7 bases). The germline CDR1 and CDR2 sequences are LNHDA and SQIVND (reference sequence). The CDR3 has 15 amino acids. Trimming took 3 bases from V and 6 from J, leaving 15 bases between them. CDR3: CASSISSGGANEQFF. CDR3 bases: TGTGCCAGTAGTATTTCATCTGGGGGGGCCAATGAGCAGTTCTTC.

V and J are TRBV6-6 and TRBJ2-3; possibly TRBD1 or TRBD2 for D (6 bases each). The V end lost 5 bases, the J end lost 1 base, and 10 bases lay between the germline ends. Germline CDR1 MNHNY, CDR2 SVGAGI (reference sequence). The CDR3 contains 14 residues. CDR3 nucleotides: TGTGCCAGCAGTCTAGGGGGGCGCACAGATACGCAGTATTTT. Its translation: CASSLGGRTDTQYF.

The V call is TRBV27, the J call TRBJ2-7; TRBD1 is a possible D gene (5 bases). CDR3 length: 15 amino acids. Trimming cost V 4 bases and J 5 bases, with 18 bases left between them. Looked up from germline, CDR1 is MNHEY and CDR2 is SMNVEV (reference sequence). The CDR3 spells CASSWQGGALDEQYF. The CDR3 region has the DNA TGTGCCAGCAGTTGGCAGGGTGGGGCCTTGGACGAGCAGTACTTC.

In its sample, this clone was seen once. The gene calls are TRBV11-2 and TRBJ2-2; D uncertain. The V end was cut by 8 bases, the J end by 6 bases, with 22 bases between. This CDR3 spans 16 amino acids. Germline V CDR1 and CDR2: SGHAT, FQNNGV. The CDR3 region has the DNA TGTGCCAGCCCAGCCGCAGTCGGATCCGTTCCCGGGGAGCTGTTTTTT. Residues: CASPAAVGSVPGELFF.

V usage is TRBV19 and J usage is TRBJ1-5; possible D gene TRBD1, 6 bases. Per germline, CDR1 LNHDA and CDR2 SQIVND (reference sequence). The V gene lost 7 bases and the J gene lost 3 bases, with 19 bases spanning the gap. This CDR3 region has 16 residues. The CDR3 DNA follows: TGTGCCAGTATGGCCGGGGGGCTAGTAAACAATCAGCCCCAGCATTTT. This gives the protein CASMAGGLVNNQPQHF. The full variable domain, rest sourced from reference TRBV19 and TRBJ1-5, is DGGITQSPKYLFRKEGQNVTLSCEQNLNHDAMYWYRQDPGQGLRLIYYSQIVNDFQKGDIAEGYSVSREKKESFPLTVTSAQKNPTAFYLCASMAGGLVNNQPQHFGDGTRLSIL.

The rearrangement links TRBV19 to TRBJ1-5; possibly TRBD1 for D (6 bases). Trimming shortened V by 3 bases and J by 0 bases, and 12 bases separated the two germline ends. The CDR3 loop spans 16 amino acids. Per germline, CDR1 LNHDA and CDR2 SQIVND (reference sequence). CDR3 coding DNA: TGTGCCAGTAGTATGGGTAGCAGGGGTAGCAATCAGCCCCAGCATTTT. The encoded protein is CASSMGSRGSNQPQHF.

This clone came up once. J is TRBJ2-1 and V is TRBV2; D possibly corresponds to TRBD1 (6 bases). Germline CDR1 reads SNHLY; CDR2 reads FYNNEI. Trimming pared 7 bases from V and 4 bases from J, leaving 17 bases between. This CDR3 is built from 15 residues. The chain's CDR3 is CASTPGTRAYNEQFF. The CDR3 DNA reads as TGTGCCAGCACCCCTGGGACACGGGCATACAATGAGCAGTTCTTC.

The chain has TRBV29-1 and TRBJ2-2; D is perhaps TRBD1 (5 bases). Germline loops: CDR1 SQVTM, CDR2 ANQGSEA. The CDR3 contains 13 residues. Trimming took off 6 bases at V and 1 base at J, with 9 bases between the two ends. CDR3 coding DNA: TGCAGCGTCTTACAGGAGAACACCGGGGAGCTGTTTTTT. Translated, it gives CSVLQENTGELFF.

The chain joins TRBV5-6 to TRBJ1-3, with D possibly TRBD1 on 6 matching bases. The CDR3 covers 14 residues. Trimming removed 1 base from V and 2 bases from J, with 7 bases in between. Germline V CDR1 and CDR2: SGHDT, YYEEEE. CDR3 nucleotides: TGTGCCAGCAGCTTGACAGGGACTGGAAACACCATATATTTT. The encoded protein is CASSLTGTGNTIYF.

CDR3: CASSQLAGHIYEQYF. DNA of the CDR3: TGTGCCAGCAGCCAACTAGCGGGGCATATCTACGAGCAGTACTTC. The genes are TRBV7-9 and TRBJ2-7; the match to TRBD2 covers 10 bases. The CDR3 covers 15 residues. Looked up from germline, CDR1 is SEHNR and CDR2 is FQNEAQ (reference sequence). The J segment lost 3 bases and the V segment lost 5 bases, leaving 7 bases of the junction unmatched.

V and J are TRBV5-6 and TRBJ2-1, with 10 bases identical to TRBD2. The length of the CDR3 is 13 residues. Per the germline V gene, CDR1 is SGHDT and CDR2 is YYEEEE. V gave up 5 bases and J gave up 8 bases; unmatched junction bases: 4. CDR3 DNA sequence: TGTGCCAGCAGGTTAGCGGGGGGCCATGAGCAGTTCTTC. It encodes CASRLAGGHEQFF. Full variable domain (rest looked up from reference TRBV5-6 and TRBJ2-1): DAGVTQSPTHLIKTRGQQVTLRCSPKSGHDTVSWYQQALGQGPQFIFQYYEEEERQRGNFPDRFSGHQFPNYSSELNVNALLLGDSALYLCASRLAGGHEQFFGPGTRLTVL.